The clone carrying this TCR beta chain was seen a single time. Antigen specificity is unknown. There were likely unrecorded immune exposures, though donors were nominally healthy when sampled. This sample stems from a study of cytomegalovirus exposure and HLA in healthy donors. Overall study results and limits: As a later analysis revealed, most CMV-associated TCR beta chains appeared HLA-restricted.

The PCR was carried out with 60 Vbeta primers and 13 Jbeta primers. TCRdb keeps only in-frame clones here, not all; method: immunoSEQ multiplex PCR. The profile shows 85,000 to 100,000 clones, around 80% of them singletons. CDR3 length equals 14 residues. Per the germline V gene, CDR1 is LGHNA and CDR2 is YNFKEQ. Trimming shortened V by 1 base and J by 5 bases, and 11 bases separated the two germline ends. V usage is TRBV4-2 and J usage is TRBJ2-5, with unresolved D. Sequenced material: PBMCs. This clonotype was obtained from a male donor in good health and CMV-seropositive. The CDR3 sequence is CASSQGMSRETQYF. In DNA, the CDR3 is TGTGCCAGCAGCCAAGGGATGAGCAGGGAGACCCAGTACTTC.